These 13 T cell receptor beta chains originate from one sample sequenced in a study of cytotoxic CD8 clonotypes in ibrutinib-treated CLL. This table comes from immunoSEQ multiplex PCR, and its TCRdb copy is limited to in-frame clones, with some not included. The sample lists about 92,000 clones; 60% to 80% were seen once. The sample in question was PBMCs, obtained after 24 months of ibrutinib treatment. The receptors here all came from a human donor with chronic lymphocytic leukemia.

This chain joins TRBV27 and TRBJ2-5; D tentatively reads TRBD1 or TRBD2 (7 bases each). The CDR3 is 18 residues long. CDR1 and CDR2 (germline): MNHEY, SMNVEV (reference sequence). Trimming pared 1 base from V and 4 bases from J, leaving 22 bases between. DNA of the CDR3: TGTGCCAGCAGTTTATTGGCCCTGGGGGGGCAGGGGGGAGAGACCCAGTACTTC. It specifies CASSLLALGGQGGETQYF.

V is TRBV29-1 and J is TRBJ2-7; 10 bases agree with TRBD2. The ends lost 1 base at V and 1 base at J; junction bases unmatched: 4. The length of the CDR3 is 15 residues. Germline CDR1 SQVTM, CDR2 ANQGSEA. Here the CDR3 DNA reads TGCAGCGTTGAAGGACCTAGCGGGAGTTCCTACGAGCAGTACTTC. It codes for CSVEGPSGSSYEQYF.

The chain recombines TRBV5-1 with TRBJ2-3; no firm D call. Trimming shortened V by 4 bases and J by 6 bases, and 15 bases separated the two germline ends. CDR1 is SGHRS, CDR2 YFSETQ, per germline. The length of the CDR3 is 14 residues. CDR3 sequence: CASSVQNLGDTQYF. The CDR3 DNA sequence: TGCGCCAGCAGCGTCCAGAACCTCGGGGATACGCAGTATTTT.

The chain joins TRBV10-3 to TRBJ2-3, with TRBD1 matching over 8 bases. The germline V gene encodes CDR1 ENHRY and CDR2 SYGVKD. Germline trimming cut 10 bases from V and 2 bases from J; bases unmatched to any gene: 8. The CDR3 has 14 residues. CDR3 region: CASTRTGTTDTQYF. The CDR3 coding sequence is TGTGCCAGCACTAGGACAGGGACCACAGATACGCAGTATTTT.

J is TRBJ2-3 and V is TRBV27; D is unresolved. V was cut by 7 bases and J by 7 bases, with 30 bases left in between. The CDR3 runs 18 residues. Germline CDR1 MNHEY, CDR2 SMNVEV (reference sequence). Here the CDR3 reads CASKLLRSAPDSPNTQYF. The CDR3 region has the DNA TGTGCCAGCAAGTTACTACGGTCAGCCCCCGATTCCCCAAATACGCAGTATTTT.

The V call is TRBV2, the J call TRBJ2-3; TRBD1 might be the D (6 bases). This CDR3 region has 15 residues. Trimming cost V 6 bases and J 0 bases, with 13 bases left between them. The germline V gene has CDR1 SNHLY and CDR2 FYNNEI. The CDR3: CASRVQGTSTDTQYF. CDR3 sequence (DNA): TGTGCCAGCAGGGTACAGGGTACTAGCACAGATACGCAGTATTTT.

This clone was seen just once. The J gene is TRBJ2-6, the V gene TRBV15; TRBD1 aligns across 8 bases. In germline, CDR1 is LNHNV, CDR2 YYDKDF (reference sequence). CDR3 length equals 16 residues. The V and J ends lost 7 bases and 0 bases, in that order; junction bases with no gene match: 5. The CDR3, as DNA: TGTGCCACCAAAGGACAGGGAGACTCTGGGGCCAACGTCCTGACTTTC. This encodes CATKGQGDSGANVLTF.

CDR3 sequence reads: CASSALAGERTDTQYF. The CDR3 DNA is TGTGCCAGCAGCGCGCTAGCGGGAGAACGAACAGATACGCAGTATTTT. This chain uses TRBV9 with TRBJ2-3; 10 bases are shared with TRBD2. The germline V gene encodes CDR1 SGDLS and CDR2 YYNGEE. The V and J ends lost 3 bases and 3 bases, in that order; junction bases with no gene match: 7. The CDR3 covers 16 residues.

The genes are TRBV5-4 and TRBJ2-7; 10 nucleotides agree with TRBD2. Germline V gives CDR1 SGHNT, CDR2 YYREEE (reference sequence). Germline trimming cut 3 bases from V and 0 bases from J; bases unmatched to any gene: 3. The CDR3 covers 15 residues. The CDR3 sequence: CASSSTSGFSYEQYF. The CDR3 nucleotides read TGTGCCAGCAGCTCGACTAGCGGGTTCTCCTACGAGCAGTACTTC.

The V and J genes are TRBV4-1 and TRBJ1-1; TRBD1 might be the D (5 bases). Germline lookup yields CDR1 MGHRA and CDR2 YSYEKL. V shed 4 bases and J shed 6 bases, with 18 bases lying between them. This CDR3 is 15 amino acids long. CDR3 nucleotides: TGCGCCAGCAGCCTCGTACCTGAGGGGATCCCTGAAGCTTTCTTT. Protein: CASSLVPEGIPEAFF.

The genes are TRBV7-5 and TRBJ1-5; the table's TRBD1 call for D was not verified on the DNA. TRBV7-5 is a pseudogene locus. This CDR3 has 17 residues. Here the CDR3 DNA reads TGTGCCAGAAGCTTATTGGAACAGGGATTATTTGGTCAGCCCCAGCATTTT. Translation gives CARSLLEQGLFGQPQHF.

This chain uses TRBV30 with TRBJ1-2; D remains unclear. CDR1 is GTSNPN and CDR2 is SVGIG in the germline V gene (reference sequence). The CDR3 contains 11 residues. V was pared by 3 bases and J by 4 bases, with 6 bases between. CDR3: CAWSPIYGYTF. CDR3 DNA sequence: TGTGCCTGGAGCCCTATCTATGGCTACACCTTC.

The rearrangement uses TRBV28 and TRBJ1-2, with D perhaps TRBD1 (6 bases). The CDR3 has 15 residues. Looked up from germline, CDR1 is MDHEN and CDR2 is SYDVKM. With 11 bases removed from V and 3 bases from J, the gap between germline ends came to 22 bases. The CDR3: CAGGTPFGSDYGYTF. CDR3 nucleotide sequence: TGTGCCGGAGGGACACCGTTCGGGTCAGACTATGGCTACACCTTC.